This is a list of T cell receptor beta chains from one sample in a study of T cell responses to AZD1222 COVID-19 vaccine. Only in-frame clones appear in the TCRdb table, and some are missing; sequencing was by immunoSEQ multiplex PCR. The sample includes some 150,000 clones, more than 90% seen only once; the top ten take more than 3%. Sequences were derived from peripheral blood, sampled 28 days after the second AZD1222 dose. These receptors were taken from an adult who received the AZD1222 COVID-19 vaccine. The CDR3 runs from the conserved cysteine through the conserved F or W. D genes are given only for firm matches. A row's size may be missing; if present it is once, few, many or a size class.

>TRBV9|NA|TRBJ1-3|NA
CASSVENSSGNTIYF
TGTGCCAGCAGCGTAGAGAACAGCTCTGGAAACACCATATATTTT
>TRBV7-2|NA|TRBJ1-5|NA
CASSFQTNQPQHF
TGTGCCAGCAGCTTTCAAACCAATCAGCCCCAGCATTTT
>TRBV7-9|NA|TRBJ1-2|TRBD1
CASSDWDSVTSNYGYTF
TGTGCCAGCAGCGACTGGGACAGCGTCACTTCTAACTATGGCTACACCTTC
>TRBV18|once|TRBJ2-1|NA
CASSSRQGGERGYNEQFF
TGTGCCAGCTCATCGCGACAGGGAGGGGAGCGGGGGTACAATGAGCAGTTCTTC
>TRBV12-5|NA|TRBJ2-3|NA
CASGPGTDTQYF
TGTGCTAGTGGTCCCGGGACAGATACGCAGTATTTT
>TRBV28|NA|TRBJ2-1|NA
CAIGPRSSYNEQFF
TGTGCCATCGGGCCAAGGAGCTCCTACAATGAGCAGTTCTTC
>TRBV5-1|once|TRBJ1-3|TRBD1
CASSLAQGVGNTIYF
TGCGCCAGCAGCTTGGCTCAGGGGGTTGGAAACACCATATATTTT
>TRBV29-1|NA|TRBJ1-1|NA
CSVVRLEAFF
TGCAGCGTTGTCAGGCTCGAAGCTTTCTTT
>TRBV21-1|NA|TRBJ1-5|NA
CASSKARPGRQPQHF
TGTGCCAGCAGCAAAGCGCGTCCGGGGCGGCAGCCCCAGCATTTT
>TRBV2|NA|TRBJ1-2|NA
CATSTESSYGYTF
TGTGCCACCTCGACTGAATCTAGCTATGGCTACACCTTC
>TRBV19|once|TRBJ2-7|NA
CASSIAPGLRSYEQYF
TGTGCCAGTAGTATAGCCCCAGGCCTCCGCTCCTACGAGCAGTACTTC
>TRBV10-3|NA|TRBJ1-2|NA
CAISERPLYGYTF
TGTGCCATCAGTGAGCGACCGCTCTATGGCTACACCTTC
>TRBV24-1|NA|TRBJ2-3|TRBD1
CATSESPGQSSTDTQYF
TGTGCCACCAGTGAAAGTCCGGGACAGTCTAGCACAGATACGCAGTATTTT
>TRBV12-3/TRBV12-4|NA|TRBJ2-1|NA
CASSFSSTAMKFF
TGTGCCAGCAGTTTCTCCTCGACAGCCATGAAGTTCTTC
>TRBV6-5|NA|TRBJ2-7|NA
CASSPPGGYEQYF
TGTGCCAGCAGTCCGCCCGGGGGCTACGAGCAGTACTTC
>TRBV10-2|NA|TRBJ1-1|TRBD1
CASSLVQGSTEAFF
TGCGCCAGCAGTCTTGTACAGGGGTCCACTGAAGCTTTCTTT
>TRBV21-1|NA|TRBJ1-2|NA
CASSKECGYTF
TGTGCCAGCAGCAAAGAGTGTGGCTACACCTTC
>TRBV19|NA|TRBJ1-2|NA
CASSIAGVLDGYTF
TGTGCCAGTAGTATAGCTGGGGTTTTGGATGGCTACACCTTC
>TRBV4-3|once|TRBJ1-4|TRBD1
CASSRTGGTNEKLFF
TGCGCCAGCAGCCGAACAGGGGGAACTAATGAAAAACTGTTTTTT
>TRBV7-8|once|TRBJ1-2|TRBD1
CASSFRDRDGYTF
TGTGCCAGCAGCTTCCGGGACAGGGACGGCTACACCTTC
>TRBV24-1|NA|TRBJ2-3|TRBD1
CATSDWTGRLDTQYF
TGTGCCACCAGTGATTGGACAGGGCGCTTAGATACGCAGTATTTT
>TRBV19|NA|TRBJ1-1|NA
CASSRYSFGSEAFF
TGTGCCAGTAGTAGGTACAGTTTTGGATCTGAAGCTTTCTTT
>TRBV9|few|TRBJ1-2|TRBD1
CASSPRQGVSGYTF
TGTGCCAGCAGCCCCAGACAGGGGGTAAGTGGCTACACCTTC
>TRBV5-1|NA|TRBJ2-7|TRBD2
CASSSMTSLTYEQYF
TGCGCCAGCAGCTCGATGACTAGCCTCACATACGAGCAGTACTTC
>TRBV5-1|once|TRBJ2-1|TRBD1
CASSLGSGQSFF
TGCGCCAGCAGCTTGGGCTCGGGACAGTCGTTCTTC
>TRBV19|NA|TRBJ1-2|NA
CASSLWTNERGYTF
TGTGCCAGTAGTCTCTGGACAAACGAGCGTGGCTACACCTTC
>TRBV14|NA|TRBJ1-1|NA
CASSQGINTEAFF
TGTGCCAGCAGCCAGGGTATAAACACTGAAGCTTTCTTT
>TRBV7-2|NA|TRBJ2-2|NA
CASSLVATGELFF
TGTGCCAGCAGCTTAGTTGCGACCGGGGAGCTGTTTTTT
>TRBV11-2|NA|TRBJ1-2|NA
CASSLELGDYTF
TGTGCCAGCAGCTTAGAATTGGGTGACTACACCTTC
>TRBV6-1|once|TRBJ2-7|NA
CASSERTGRSYEQYF
TGTGCCAGCAGTGAAAGAACAGGGCGTTCCTACGAGCAGTACTTC
>TRBV29-1|NA|TRBJ1-5|NA
CSVDGQGRVSNQPQHF
TGCAGCGTTGATGGTCAGGGGAGGGTTAGCAATCAGCCCCAGCATTTT
>TRBV9|NA|TRBJ2-2|TRBD2
CASTGLATYTGELFF
TGTGCCAGCACGGGACTAGCGACCTACACCGGGGAGCTGTTTTTT
>TRBV5-1|NA|TRBJ2-7|TRBD2
CASSHRAGELADSWEQYF
TGCGCCAGCAGCCACAGGGCCGGAGAACTAGCGGACTCCTGGGAGCAGTACTTC
>TRBV28|NA|TRBJ2-3|NA
CASSMDSTDTQYF
TGTGCCAGCAGTATGGACAGCACAGATACGCAGTATTTT
>TRBV5-4|NA|TRBJ2-7|NA
CASSLDQGYYEQYF
TGTGCCAGCAGCTTGGACCAGGGGTATTACGAGCAGTACTTC
>TRBV7-2|NA|TRBJ2-7|NA
CASSLRPYEQYF
TGTGCCAGCAGCTTAAGGCCCTACGAGCAGTACTTC
>TRBV20-1|NA|TRBJ2-7|NA
CSATPISEQYF
TGCAGTGCTACCCCGATCAGCGAGCAGTACTTC
>TRBV4-1|NA|TRBJ2-3|NA
CASSQASLPSTDTQYF
TGCGCCAGCAGCCAAGCTTCGTTACCTAGCACAGATACGCAGTATTTT
>TRBV19|NA|TRBJ2-3|TRBD1
CASSTPWDRALGTDTQYF
TGTGCCAGTAGTACTCCCTGGGACAGGGCACTAGGCACAGATACGCAGTATTTT
>TRBV5-1|NA|TRBJ2-3|NA
CASSLSSFSSTDTQYF
TGCGCCAGCAGCTTGTCGTCGTTCTCGAGCACAGATACGCAGTATTTT
>TRBV5-4|NA|TRBJ2-1|TRBD2
CASRSGATSGSSYNEQFF
TGTGCCAGCAGGTCGGGGGCGACTAGCGGGAGCTCCTACAATGAGCAGTTCTTC
>TRBV6-2/TRBV6-3|NA|TRBJ2-7|TRBD1
CASSYSRQGAGEQYF
TGTGCCAGCAGTTACTCTAGACAGGGGGCGGGCGAGCAGTACTTC
>TRBV2|NA|TRBJ1-5|NA
CASSEGPNQPQHF
TGTGCCAGCAGTGAGGGACCCAATCAGCCCCAGCATTTT
>TRBV6-5|NA|TRBJ1-3|TRBD1
CASRPGGSGNTIYF
TGTGCCAGCAGACCAGGGGGATCGGGAAACACCATATATTTT
>TRBV28|once|TRBJ2-7|TRBD2
CASSFVLAGDYEQYF
TGTGCCAGCAGTTTCGTTCTAGCGGGGGACTACGAGCAGTACTTC
>TRBV28|NA|TRBJ2-1|TRBD2
CASNLAGGSYNEQFF
TGTGCCAGCAACCTAGCGGGAGGGTCCTACAATGAGCAGTTCTTC
>TRBV7-6|NA|TRBJ2-5|NA
CASSLVYSGRETQYF
TGTGCCAGCAGCTTAGTATATTCAGGAAGAGAGACCCAGTACTTC
>TRBV6-5|NA|TRBJ2-5|NA
CASSYSGPQETQYF
TGTGCCAGCAGTTACTCAGGTCCCCAAGAGACCCAGTACTTC
>TRBV5-3|NA|TRBJ1-1|NA
CARSLADRKGQYTEAFF
TGTGCCAGAAGCTTGGCAGACAGAAAAGGTCAGTACACTGAAGCTTTCTTT
>TRBV6-5|NA|TRBJ2-5|NA
CASSLSGQETQYF
TGTGCCAGCAGTTTGTCCGGGCAGGAGACCCAGTACTTC
>TRBV18|NA|TRBJ2-7|NA
CASSTPSVYEQYF
TGTGCCAGCTCCACACCATCAGTCTACGAGCAGTACTTC
>TRBV2|NA|TRBJ1-5|NA
CASKSSTESNQPQHF
TGTGCCAGCAAATCATCTACCGAGAGCAATCAGCCCCAGCATTTT
>TRBV7-9|NA|TRBJ1-1|TRBD1
CASSRFRQGGVTEAFF
TGTGCCAGCAGCCGATTCCGACAGGGGGGTGTCACTGAAGCTTTCTTT
>TRBV5-6|NA|TRBJ2-1|TRBD2
CASSLAASGRNEQFF
TGTGCCAGCAGCTTGGCGGCTAGCGGGAGGAATGAGCAGTTCTTC
>TRBV19|NA|TRBJ1-1|NA
CASRPIPGISNTEAFF
TGTGCCAGTAGGCCGATTCCAGGGATTTCGAACACTGAAGCTTTCTTT